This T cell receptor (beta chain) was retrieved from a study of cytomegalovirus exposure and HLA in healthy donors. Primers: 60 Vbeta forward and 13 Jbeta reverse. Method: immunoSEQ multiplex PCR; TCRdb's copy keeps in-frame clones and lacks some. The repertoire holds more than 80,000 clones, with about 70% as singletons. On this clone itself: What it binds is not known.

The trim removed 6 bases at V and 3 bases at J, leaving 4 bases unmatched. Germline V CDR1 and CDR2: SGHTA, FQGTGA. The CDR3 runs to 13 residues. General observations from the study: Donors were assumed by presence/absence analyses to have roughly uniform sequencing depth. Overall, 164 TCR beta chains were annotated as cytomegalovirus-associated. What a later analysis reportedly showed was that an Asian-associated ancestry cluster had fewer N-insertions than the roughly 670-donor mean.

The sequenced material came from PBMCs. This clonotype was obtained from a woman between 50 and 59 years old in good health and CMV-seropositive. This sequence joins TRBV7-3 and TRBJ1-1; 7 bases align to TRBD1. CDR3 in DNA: TGTGCCAGCAGTATCGGGACAGACACTGAAGCTTTCTTT. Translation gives CASSIGTDTEAFF.